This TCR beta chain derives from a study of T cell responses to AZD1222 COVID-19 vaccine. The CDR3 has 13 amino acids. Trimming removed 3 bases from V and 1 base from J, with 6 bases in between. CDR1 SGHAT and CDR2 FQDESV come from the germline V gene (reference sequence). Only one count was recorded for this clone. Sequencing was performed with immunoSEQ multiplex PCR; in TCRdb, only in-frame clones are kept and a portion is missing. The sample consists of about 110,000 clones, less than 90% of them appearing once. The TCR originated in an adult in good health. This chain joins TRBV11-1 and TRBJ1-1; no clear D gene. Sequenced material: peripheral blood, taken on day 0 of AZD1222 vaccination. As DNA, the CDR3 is TGTGCCAGCAGCTTTTACCAGAACACTGAAGCTTTCTTT. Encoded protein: CASSFYQNTEAFF.